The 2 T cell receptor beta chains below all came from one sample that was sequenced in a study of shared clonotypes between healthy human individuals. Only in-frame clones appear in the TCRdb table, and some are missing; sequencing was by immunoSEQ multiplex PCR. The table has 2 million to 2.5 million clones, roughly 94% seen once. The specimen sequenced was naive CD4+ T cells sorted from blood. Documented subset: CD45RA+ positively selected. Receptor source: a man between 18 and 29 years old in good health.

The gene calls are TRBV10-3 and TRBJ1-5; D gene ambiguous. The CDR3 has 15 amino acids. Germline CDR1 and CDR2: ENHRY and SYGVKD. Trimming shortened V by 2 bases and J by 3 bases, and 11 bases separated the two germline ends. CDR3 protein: CAISEGAGTNQPQHF. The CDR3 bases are TGTGCCATCAGTGAGGGCGCCGGAACCAATCAGCCCCAGCATTTT.

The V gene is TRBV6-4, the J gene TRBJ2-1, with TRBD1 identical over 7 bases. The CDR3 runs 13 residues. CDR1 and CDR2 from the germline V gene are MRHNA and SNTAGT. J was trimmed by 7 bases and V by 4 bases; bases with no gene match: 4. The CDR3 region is CASSVFRGNEQFF. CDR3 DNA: TGTGCCAGCAGTGTTTTCAGGGGGAATGAGCAGTTCTTC.